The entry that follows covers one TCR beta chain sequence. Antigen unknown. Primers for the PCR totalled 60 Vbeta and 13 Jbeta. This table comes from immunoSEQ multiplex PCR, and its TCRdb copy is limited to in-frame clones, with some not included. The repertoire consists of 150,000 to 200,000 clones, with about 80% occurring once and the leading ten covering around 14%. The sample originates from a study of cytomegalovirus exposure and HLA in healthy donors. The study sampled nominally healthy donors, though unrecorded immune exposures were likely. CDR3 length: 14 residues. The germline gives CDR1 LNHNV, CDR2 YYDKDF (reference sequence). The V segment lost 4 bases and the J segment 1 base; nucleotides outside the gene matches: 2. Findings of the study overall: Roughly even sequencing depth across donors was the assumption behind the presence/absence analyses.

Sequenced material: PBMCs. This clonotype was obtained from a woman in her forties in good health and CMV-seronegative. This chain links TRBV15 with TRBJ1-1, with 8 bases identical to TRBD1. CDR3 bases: TGTGCCACCAGCATGACAGGGGCGAACACTGAAGCTTTCTTT. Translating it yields CATSMTGANTEAFF.